Below are 17 T cell receptor beta chains sequenced from a single sample in a study of blood T cell repertoires in COVID-19. Clones were sequenced by immunoSEQ multiplex PCR, and TCRdb holds only the in-frame ones, with some missing. This table holds approximately 250,000 clones, 86% found once. The specimen sequenced was peripheral blood. The receptors stem from a man aged 25-45 years who had recovered from COVID-19.

The chain is built from TRBV18 and TRBJ1-6, with D unresolved. V gave up 0 bases and J gave up 8 bases, with 11 bases separating them. The germline V gene has CDR1 KGHSH and CDR2 LQKENI. This CDR3 has 15 residues. For the CDR3, the DNA is TGTGCCAGCTCACCACCTGCGGGGTGGGATTCACCCCTCCACTTT. It is translated as CASSPPAGWDSPLHF.

The rearrangement links TRBV4-3 to TRBJ1-2, with 8 bases lining up with TRBD1. CDR3 length equals 12 residues. With V trimmed by 6 bases and J by 8 bases, 5 bases remained unmatched. Looked up from germline, CDR1 is LGHNA and CDR2 is YSLEER. The CDR3 spells CASSKTGGGYTF. CDR3 in DNA: TGCGCCAGCAGTAAAACAGGGGGGGGCTACACCTTC.

The CDR3 sequence is CASSETGGNTGELFF. CDR3 sequence (DNA): TGTGCCAGCAGCGAGACAGGAGGAAACACCGGGGAGCTGTTTTTT. The V call is TRBV9, the J call TRBJ2-2, with D perhaps TRBD1 (6 bases). V was shortened by 3 bases and J by 2 bases, with 11 bases between the two germline ends. The length of the CDR3 is 15 residues. Germline V gene data show CDR1 as SGDLS and CDR2 as YYNGEE. Full variable domain (rest looked up from reference TRBV9 and TRBJ2-2): DSGVTQTPKHLITATGQRVTLRCSPRSGDLSVYWYQQSLDQGLQFLIQYYNGEERAKGNILERFSAQQFPDLHSELNLSSLELGDSALYFCASSETGGNTGELFFGEGSRLTVL.

The chain has TRBV24-1 and TRBJ2-1, with 12 bases identical to TRBD2. The CDR3 loop spans 14 amino acids. Germline V gene lookup returns CDR1 KGHDR and CDR2 SFDVKD. Trimming cost V 6 bases and J 7 bases; bases outside gene matches: 3. This CDR3 is CATSLAGGRNEQFF. The CDR3, as DNA: TGTGCCACCAGTCTAGCGGGGGGGCGGAATGAGCAGTTCTTC.

The V call is TRBV9, the J call TRBJ1-2; 8 nucleotides match TRBD1. The germline V gene encodes CDR1 SGDLS and CDR2 YYNGEE. V dropped 6 bases and J dropped 2; count of bases not matched to a gene: 9. This CDR3 region has 15 residues. The CDR3 region is CASTRQGSPNYGYTF. The CDR3 DNA follows: TGTGCCAGCACAAGACAGGGGTCCCCGAACTATGGCTACACCTTC.

On this clone: In the same sample, other DNA sequences code for this CDR3. This chain links TRBV7-9 with TRBJ2-2; D gene unclear. The V gene's germline CDR1 is SEHNR and CDR2 FQNEAQ (reference sequence). The CDR3 is 12 amino acids. V was trimmed by 5 bases and J by 5 bases, leaving 6 bases between them. The CDR3 DNA reads as TGTGCCAGCAGCCCCCTGACCGGGGAGCTGTTTTTT. This gives the protein CASSPLTGELFF.

The chain recombines TRBV2 with TRBJ2-7; 8 bases fit TRBD1. The CDR3 sequence is 13 residues long. Germline CDR1 and CDR2: SNHLY and FYNNEI. The V segment lost 10 bases and the J segment 7 bases; nucleotides outside the gene matches: 12. The CDR3 here is CATSGGLGREQYF. The CDR3, as DNA: TGTGCCACTTCAGGGGGCCTGGGCAGGGAGCAGTACTTC.

V and J are TRBV27 and TRBJ1-1; D is undetermined. Between the trimmed V and J ends, which lost 3 bases and 1 base, there was a span of 12 bases. CDR3 length equals 15 residues. From germline, CDR1 is MNHEY and CDR2 SMNVEV (reference sequence). CDR3 amino acids: CASSFSGYENTEAFF. The CDR3 DNA reads TGTGCCAGCAGTTTCTCGGGGTATGAGAACACTGAAGCTTTCTTT.

The chain carries TRBV9 and TRBJ2-1, with D tentatively TRBD2 (5 bases). The CDR3 length is 15 residues. Germline values: CDR1 SGDLS, CDR2 YYNGEE. V gave up 5 bases and J gave up 0 bases, with 12 bases separating them. The CDR3 spells CASRETGSSYNEQFF. CDR3 coding DNA: TGTGCCAGCAGGGAAACTGGGAGCTCCTACAATGAGCAGTTCTTC.

The rearrangement joins TRBV2 to TRBJ2-5, with a possible D match to TRBD2 (5 bases). Germline values: CDR1 SNHLY, CDR2 FYNNEI. Trimming took 5 bases from V and 5 from J, leaving 15 bases between them. The CDR3 runs to 14 residues. CDR3 loop: CASSTGLLGETQYF. CDR3 nucleotides: TGTGCCAGCAGTACTGGACTCCTCGGGGAGACCCAGTACTTC.

The chain recombines TRBV12-3 or TRBV12-4 with TRBJ2-1, with TRBD1 matching 9 bases. CDR3 length: 13 amino acids. The V segment lost 5 bases and the J segment 9 bases; nucleotides outside the gene matches: 5. The CDR3 sequence is CASSRQGESEQFF. DNA of the CDR3: TGTGCCAGCAGTCGACAGGGGGAAAGTGAGCAGTTCTTC.

This clone was detected only once. The chain combines TRBV24-1 with TRBJ2-3, with D tentatively TRBD2 (6 bases). This CDR3 spans 16 amino acids. Germline values: CDR1 KGHDR, CDR2 SFDVKD. Trimming cost V 3 bases and J 7 bases, with 19 bases left between them. CDR3 protein: CATSDGMGEVLYTQYF. The DNA for the CDR3 is TGTGCCACCAGTGATGGGATGGGGGAGGTCCTTTATACGCAGTATTTT.

This clone was observed a few times. The genes are TRBV5-8 and TRBJ1-6; 9 nucleotides match TRBD1. This CDR3 comprises 15 residues. With 6 bases clipped from V and 9 bases from J, the junction kept 10 bases outside the gene matches. The germline gives CDR1 SGHTS, CDR2 YDEGEE. In DNA, the CDR3 is TGTGCCAGCACCCTCGGACAGGGGTACCGTTCACCCCTCCACTTT. Protein: CASTLGQGYRSPLHF.

This clone was observed a few times. The gene calls are TRBV2 and TRBJ2-3; D perhaps matches TRBD2 (7 bases). Trimming pared 8 bases from V and 3 bases from J, leaving 18 bases between. Per the germline V gene, CDR1 is SNHLY and CDR2 is FYNNEI. The CDR3 has 15 amino acids. The CDR3 protein is CASDGGGRYTDTQYF. The CDR3 DNA is TGTGCCAGCGACGGCGGGGGCCGTTATACAGATACGCAGTATTTT. The full variable domain, rest sourced from reference TRBV2 and TRBJ2-3, is EPEVTQTPSHQVTQMGQEVILRCVPISNHLYFYWYRQILGQKVEFLVSFYNNEISEKSEIFDDQFSVERPDGSNFTLKIRSTKLEDSAMYFCASDGGGRYTDTQYFGPGTRLTVL.

This clone has more than one count but fewer than ten. The chain recombines TRBV29-1 with TRBJ2-2; no clear D gene. Germline V gives CDR1 SQVTM, CDR2 ANQGSEA. The CDR3 has 13 residues. V lost 6 bases, J lost 0 bases, and 8 bases lay in between. Written as DNA, the CDR3 is TGCAGCGTCCAACAGACGAACACCGGGGAGCTGTTTTTT. Translation: CSVQQTNTGELFF.

The CDR3 DNA sequence: TGTGCCAGCAGTGAAGCCCTTACAACTAATGAAAAACTGTTTTTT. Its protein is CASSEALTTNEKLFF. The rearrangement links TRBV6-1 to TRBJ1-4; D gene ambiguous. The germline gives CDR1 MNHNS, CDR2 SASEGT. The CDR3 runs to 15 residues. V was pared by 0 bases and J by 0 bases, with 5 bases between.

This clone was detected a few times. This sequence joins TRBV2 and TRBJ1-6; 10 nucleotides line up with TRBD1. This CDR3 has 14 residues. The trim removed 5 bases at V and 9 bases at J, leaving 4 bases unmatched. Germline V gives CDR1 SNHLY, CDR2 FYNNEI. In nucleotides, the CDR3 is TGTGCCAGCAGTCTGGGACAGGGGTTTTCACCCCTCCACTTT. Its translation is CASSLGQGFSPLHF.